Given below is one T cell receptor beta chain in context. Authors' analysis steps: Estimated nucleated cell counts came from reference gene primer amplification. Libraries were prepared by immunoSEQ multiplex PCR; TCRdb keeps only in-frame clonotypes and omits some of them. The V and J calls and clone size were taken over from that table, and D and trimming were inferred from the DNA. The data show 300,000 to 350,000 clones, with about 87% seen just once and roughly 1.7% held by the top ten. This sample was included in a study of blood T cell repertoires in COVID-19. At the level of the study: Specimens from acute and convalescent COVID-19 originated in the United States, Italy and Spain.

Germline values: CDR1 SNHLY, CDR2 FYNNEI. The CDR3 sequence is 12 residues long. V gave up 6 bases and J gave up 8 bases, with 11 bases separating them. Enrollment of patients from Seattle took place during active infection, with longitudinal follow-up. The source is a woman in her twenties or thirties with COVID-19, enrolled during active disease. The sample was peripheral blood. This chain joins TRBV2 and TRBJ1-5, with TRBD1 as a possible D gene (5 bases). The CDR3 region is CASRGGGEPQHF. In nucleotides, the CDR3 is TGTGCCAGCAGGGGGGGTGGGGAGCCCCAGCATTTT.